This TCR beta chain was sequenced for a study of a mutant IDH1 vaccine in newly diagnosed glioma. About the research overall: Vaccination followed radiotherapy alone by 4-6 weeks, or accompanied temozolomide cycles.

Specified time point: week 11, during vaccination. Every vaccine dose comprised 300 ug of mutant IDH1 20-mer peptide plus topical imiquimod. In regard to this clone: The target antigen is unknown.

Per the germline V gene, CDR1 is LNHDA and CDR2 is SQIVND (reference sequence). This CDR3 contains 15 residues. The V gene lost 7 bases and the J gene lost 0 bases, with 10 bases spanning the gap. Clones were read by immunoSEQ multiplex PCR, and TCRdb kept only the in-frame ones, dropping some. The data hold 50,000 to 60,000 clones, with more than 85% observed a single time. The sequence derives from a man aged 50-59 years with glioma. This rearrangement joins TRBV19 to TRBJ2-6, with D unresolved. The sample here was PBMCs, taken from a glioma patient whose treatment included an IDH1 peptide vaccine. Here the CDR3 DNA reads TGTGCCAGTACTTTTATGGGCTCTGGGGCCAACGTCCTGACTTTC. Translated: CASTFMGSGANVLTF.